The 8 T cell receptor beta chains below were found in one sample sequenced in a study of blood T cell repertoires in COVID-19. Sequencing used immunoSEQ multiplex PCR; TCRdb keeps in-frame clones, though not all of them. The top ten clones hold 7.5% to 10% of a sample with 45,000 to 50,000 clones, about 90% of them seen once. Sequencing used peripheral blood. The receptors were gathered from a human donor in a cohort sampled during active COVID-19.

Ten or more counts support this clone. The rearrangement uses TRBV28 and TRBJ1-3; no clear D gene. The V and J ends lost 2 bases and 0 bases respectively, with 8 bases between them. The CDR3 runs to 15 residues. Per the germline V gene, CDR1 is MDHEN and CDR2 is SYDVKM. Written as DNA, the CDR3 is TGTGCCAGCAGTTTAGTTGGCAGCTCTGGAAACACCATATATTTT. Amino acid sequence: CASSLVGSSGNTIYF.

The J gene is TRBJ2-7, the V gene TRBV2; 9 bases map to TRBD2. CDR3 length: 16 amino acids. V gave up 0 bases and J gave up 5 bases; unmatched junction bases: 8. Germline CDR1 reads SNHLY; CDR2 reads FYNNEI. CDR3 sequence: CASSEALGGGAHEQYF. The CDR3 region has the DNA TGTGCCAGCAGTGAAGCGCTTGGCGGGGGGGCCCACGAGCAGTACTTC. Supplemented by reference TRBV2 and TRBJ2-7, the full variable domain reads EPEVTQTPSHQVTQMGQEVILRCVPISNHLYFYWYRQILGQKVEFLVSFYNNEISEKSEIFDDQFSVERPDGSNFTLKIRSTKLEDSAMYFCASSEALGGGAHEQYFGPGTRLTVT.

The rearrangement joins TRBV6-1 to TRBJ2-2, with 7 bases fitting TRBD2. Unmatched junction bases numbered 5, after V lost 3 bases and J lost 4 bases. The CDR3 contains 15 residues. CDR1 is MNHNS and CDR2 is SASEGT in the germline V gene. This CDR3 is CASSELAASTGELFF. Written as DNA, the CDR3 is TGTGCCAGCAGTGAGCTAGCGGCCAGCACCGGGGAGCTGTTTTTT.

This CDR3 is CASSYQGSDEQFF. CDR3 bases: TGCGCCAGCAGCTACCAGGGTTCTGATGAGCAGTTCTTC. The chain recombines TRBV5-1 with TRBJ2-1, with D maybe TRBD1 (5 bases). Germline assignment: CDR1 SGHRS and CDR2 YFSETQ. The ends were cut back, 3 bases at V and 8 bases at J, with 12 bases in the middle. The CDR3 loop spans 13 amino acids.

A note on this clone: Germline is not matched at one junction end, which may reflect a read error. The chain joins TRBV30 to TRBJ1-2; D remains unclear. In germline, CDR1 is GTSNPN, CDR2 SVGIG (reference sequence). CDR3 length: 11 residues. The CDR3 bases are TGTGCCTGGAGTGTACAGTCCTACTTTAAGTTC. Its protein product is CAWSVQSYFKF.

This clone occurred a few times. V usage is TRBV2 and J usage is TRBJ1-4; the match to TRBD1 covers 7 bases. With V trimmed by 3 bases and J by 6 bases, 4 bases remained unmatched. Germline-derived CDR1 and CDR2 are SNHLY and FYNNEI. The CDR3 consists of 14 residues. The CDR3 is CASSDADRDEKLFF. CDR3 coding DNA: TGTGCCAGCAGTGATGCTGACAGGGATGAAAAACTGTTTTTT.

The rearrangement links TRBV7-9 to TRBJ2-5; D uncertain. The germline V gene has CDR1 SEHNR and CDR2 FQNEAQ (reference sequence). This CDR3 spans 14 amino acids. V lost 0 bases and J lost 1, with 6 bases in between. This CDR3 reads CASSLAPIQETQYF. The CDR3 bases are TGTGCCAGCAGCTTAGCCCCCATCCAAGAGACCCAGTACTTC.

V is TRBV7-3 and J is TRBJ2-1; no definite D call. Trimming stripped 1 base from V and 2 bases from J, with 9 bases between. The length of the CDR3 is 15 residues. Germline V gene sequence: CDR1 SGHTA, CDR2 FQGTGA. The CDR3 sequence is CASSLSPRPYNEQFF. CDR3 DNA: TGTGCCAGCAGCTTAAGTCCTCGTCCCTACAATGAGCAGTTCTTC.